The entry that follows covers one T cell receptor (beta chain) sequence. The germline V gene encodes CDR1 SGHTA and CDR2 FQGNSA. Trimming cost V 7 bases and J 2 bases; bases outside gene matches: 9. The CDR3 is 15 amino acids. This record comes from a study of response to subunit inactivated influenza vaccine. TCRdb re-analysed the RT-PCR reads in MiXCR, keeping a single row per CDR3 protein. Of approximately 530,000 distinct CDR3 sequences in the sample, around 8% were seen once. The input for sequencing was PBMCs from blood, taken around 25 months after vaccination. This TCR was sampled from a man aged 50-75 years who received an inactivated influenza vaccine. The V gene is TRBV7-2, the J gene TRBJ2-7; 9 nucleotides match TRBD2. Here the CDR3 reads CASTTRAGGPYEQYF. CDR3 DNA: TGTGCCAGCACAACACGAGCGGGGGGACCCTACGAGCAGTACTTC. Full variable domain (remainder filled in from reference TRBV7-2 and TRBJ2-7): GAGVSQSPSNKVTEKGKDVELRCDPISGHTALYWYRQSLGQGLEFLIYFQGNSAPDKSGLPSDRFSAERTGGSVSTLTIQRTQQEDSAVYLCASTTRAGGPYEQYFGPGTRLTVT.